This TCR beta chain was documented in a study of blood T cell repertoires in COVID-19. Study-wide background: Sites across the United States, Italy and Spain contributed samples from acute and convalescent COVID-19. T cells, B-cell-depleted T cells, or PBMCs supplied cDNA or gDNA.

As processed by the authors: Estimation of nucleated cell counts was performed using reference gene primer amplification. TCRdb keeps only in-frame clones here, not all; method: immunoSEQ multiplex PCR. V and J calls and clone size are those listed in that table; D and trimming were worked out from the DNA. In the table there are more than 85,000 clones, approximately 84% of which are singletons. The CDR3 contains 14 residues. Trimming pared 1 base from V and 1 base from J, leaving 7 bases between. Germline values: CDR1 SGHAT, CDR2 FQNNGV. Sample: peripheral blood. This TCR came from a man aged 40-50 years with active or convalescent COVID-19. The rearrangement links TRBV11-2 to TRBJ1-1; D not certain. CDR3 amino acids: CASSLGVKNTEAFF. The CDR3 DNA reads TGTGCCAGCAGCTTAGGAGTTAAGAACACTGAAGCTTTCTTT.